This record covers a single T cell receptor (beta chain). Germline V gene data show CDR1 as SGDLS and CDR2 as YYNGEE. The CDR3 runs to 14 residues. Trimming removed 0 bases at V and 10 bases at J, with 11 bases between. Seattle patients were enrolled while actively infected and followed longitudinally. The source of the sample is a study of blood T cell repertoires in COVID-19. As for the study in general: Spain, Italy and the United States supplied samples that represented acute and convalescent COVID-19. Sample material is recorded as cDNA or gDNA derived from T cells, B-cell-depleted T cells, or PBMCs.

As originally analysed: From reference gene primer amplification, estimates of nucleated cell counts were derived. Sequencing used immunoSEQ multiplex PCR; TCRdb keeps in-frame clones, though not all of them. From that table come the V and J calls and clone size; the DNA was used to work out D and trimming. The sample records about 230,000 clones, about four fifths being singletons. The chain combines TRBV9 with TRBJ1-6, with a tentative D call TRBD1 (5 bases). Sequenced sample: peripheral blood. The clonotype comes from a woman of 80 years or more with COVID-19, enrolled during active disease. CDR3: CASSVDAGYSPLHF. CDR3 nucleotides: TGTGCCAGCAGCGTAGATGCAGGGTACTCACCCCTCCACTTT.